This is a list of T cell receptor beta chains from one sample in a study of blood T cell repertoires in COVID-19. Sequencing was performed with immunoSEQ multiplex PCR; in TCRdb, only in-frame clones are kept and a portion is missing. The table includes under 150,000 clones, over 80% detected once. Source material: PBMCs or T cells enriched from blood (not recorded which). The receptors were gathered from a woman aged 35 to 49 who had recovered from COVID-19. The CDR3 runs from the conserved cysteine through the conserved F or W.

CDR3 protein: CASSELTVAYEQYF
J gene: TRBJ2-7
V gene: TRBV2

CDR3 protein: CASSQAVGSGYTF
J gene: TRBJ1-2
V gene: TRBV4-1

CDR3 protein: CASSRTGFNEKLFF
J gene: TRBJ1-4
V gene: TRBV3-1/TRBV3-2

CDR3 protein: CASSPGQGGANEKLFF
J gene: TRBJ1-4
V gene: TRBV19

CDR3 protein: CASRLSSYNEQFF
J gene: TRBJ2-1
V gene: TRBV27

CDR3 protein: CASSPPLDRVAEAFF
J gene: TRBJ1-1
V gene: TRBV18

CDR3 protein: CAISESMRAGGPLNEQFF
J gene: TRBJ2-1
V gene: TRBV10-3

CDR3 protein: CASSKNSGRGDEQYF
J gene: TRBJ2-7
V gene: TRBV11-1

CDR3 protein: CASSPSGGADDEQFF
J gene: TRBJ2-1
V gene: TRBV3-1/TRBV3-2

CDR3 protein: CASSLSPGIYGYTF
J gene: TRBJ1-2
V gene: TRBV27

CDR3 protein: CASSLQGTEAFF
J gene: TRBJ1-1
V gene: TRBV21-1

CDR3 protein: CAWSVFRDTIYF
J gene: TRBJ1-3
V gene: TRBV30

CDR3 protein: CASIGGDDHNQPQHF
J gene: TRBJ1-5
V gene: TRBV19

CDR3 protein: CASSIGQGGGTEAFF
J gene: TRBJ1-1
V gene: TRBV19

CDR3 protein: CAISDAGVYEQYF
J gene: TRBJ2-7
V gene: TRBV10-3

CDR3 protein: CASSEIGGAGTYEQYF
J gene: TRBJ2-7
V gene: TRBV6-1

CDR3 protein: CSVQTGPNYGYTF
J gene: TRBJ1-2
V gene: TRBV29-1

CDR3 protein: CASSLIRDRGSFYEQYF
J gene: TRBJ2-7
V gene: TRBV27

CDR3 protein: CASSFGLETQYF
J gene: TRBJ2-5
V gene: TRBV11-1

CDR3 protein: CSVEGTGVSYNEQFF
J gene: TRBJ2-1
V gene: TRBV29-1

CDR3 protein: CASSLAVSYEQYF
J gene: TRBJ2-7
V gene: TRBV5-6

CDR3 protein: CASSLGQLLSGNTIYF
J gene: TRBJ1-3
V gene: TRBV5-1

CDR3 protein: CASSRATGGVSPLHF
J gene: TRBJ1-6
V gene: TRBV14

CDR3 protein: CASSSGGIYQPQHF
J gene: TRBJ1-5
V gene: TRBV5-6

CDR3 protein: CAIDWRGGTEAFF
J gene: TRBJ1-1
V gene: TRBV7-9

CDR3 protein: CASMGFEGATANYGYTF
J gene: TRBJ1-2
V gene: TRBV2

CDR3 protein: CAIRGPGTDRNTIYF
J gene: TRBJ1-3
V gene: TRBV10-3

CDR3 protein: CSVEDGPTRALETQYF
J gene: TRBJ2-5
V gene: TRBV29-1

CDR3 protein: CAWSPRTGKFTDTQYF
J gene: TRBJ2-3
V gene: TRBV30

CDR3 protein: CASSEAGQGAGPLHF
J gene: TRBJ1-6
V gene: TRBV9

CDR3 protein: CASRPTSGGSSYNEQFF
J gene: TRBJ2-1
V gene: TRBV5-1

CDR3 protein: CASSPEQDRRNTIYF
J gene: TRBJ1-3
V gene: TRBV25-1

CDR3 protein: CASSYGTGTYEQYF
J gene: TRBJ2-7
V gene: TRBV5-6

CDR3 protein: CASSPQGSGTEAFF
J gene: TRBJ1-1
V gene: TRBV19

CDR3 protein: CASSFQGSANTGELFF
J gene: TRBJ2-2
V gene: TRBV27

CDR3 protein: CAWSSGMLGYTF
J gene: TRBJ1-2
V gene: TRBV30

CDR3 protein: CASSQGSPGLAYEQYF
J gene: TRBJ2-7
V gene: TRBV4-1

CDR3 protein: CAISESRSRTSGQQGPITDTQYF
J gene: TRBJ2-3
V gene: TRBV10-3

CDR3 protein: CASSLGQGWDTGELFF
J gene: TRBJ2-2
V gene: TRBV2

CDR3 protein: CASRTGLAGGAGELFF
J gene: TRBJ2-2
V gene: TRBV5-6

CDR3 protein: CASSIVGGAVTEAFF
J gene: TRBJ1-1
V gene: TRBV5-4

CDR3 protein: CAIRSLESNTEAFF
J gene: TRBJ1-1
V gene: TRBV10-3

CDR3 protein: CASSEAGHSDRGNEKLFF
J gene: TRBJ1-4
V gene: TRBV6-1

CDR3 protein: CASSYKGSYEQYF
J gene: TRBJ2-7
V gene: TRBV6-5

CDR3 protein: CASSQVIGGTGGEQFF
J gene: TRBJ2-1
V gene: TRBV9

CDR3 protein: CASNPTGMVKHNEQFF
J gene: TRBJ2-1
V gene: TRBV27

CDR3 protein: CASSNDGSRGYTF
J gene: TRBJ1-2
V gene: TRBV7-3

CDR3 protein: CAYRGVNTEAFF
J gene: TRBJ1-1
V gene: TRBV6-5

CDR3 protein: CASSLVGGGSNQPQHF
J gene: TRBJ1-5
V gene: TRBV27

CDR3 protein: CASSGGTYEQYF
J gene: TRBJ2-7
V gene: TRBV13

CDR3 protein: CASRAGDTVNYGYTF
J gene: TRBJ1-2
V gene: TRBV2

CDR3 protein: CSALDWINTGELFF
J gene: TRBJ2-2
V gene: TRBV29-1

CDR3 protein: CASSEHPGPLHF
J gene: TRBJ1-6
V gene: TRBV25-1